These T cell receptor beta chains were read from a single sample in a study of response to subunit inactivated influenza vaccine. TCRdb used MiXCR to reprocess the RT-PCR reads, holding one entry per CDR3 protein. The table lists about 520,000 distinct CDR3 sequences, roughly 9.7% of them singletons, with approximately 12% in the top ten. The material sequenced was PBMCs from blood, taken around seven weeks after vaccination. The source is a man aged 50-59 years who received an inactivated influenza vaccine. Both conserved end residues are part of each CDR3. A D gene is named only where the DNA matches it firmly. Where a row states a size, it is once, few, many or the class of an expanded clone; other rows omit it.

abundance	v_gene	d_gene	j_gene	CDR3aa	CDR3nt
many	TRBV12-3/TRBV12-4	NA	TRBJ2-3	CAGGSSTDTQYF	TGTGCGGGGGGTTCTAGCACAGATACGCAGTATTTT
NA	TRBV6-1	NA	TRBJ2-5	CASSEGWAISQETQYF	TGTGCCAGCAGTGAAGGATGGGCTATTTCCCAAGAGACCCAGTACTTC
NA	TRBV28	TRBD1	TRBJ2-1	CASSSPGTGGEEQFF	TGTGCCAGCAGTTCTCCCGGGACAGGGGGCGAAGAGCAGTTCTTC
few	TRBV6-5	NA	TRBJ2-5	CASSYQQTKRVQYF	TGTGCCAGCAGTTACCAACAGACCAAACGAGTTCAGTACTTC
few	TRBV20-1	NA	TRBJ2-3	CSSLTDTQYF	TGCAGTTCCCTCACAGATACGCAGTATTTT
NA	TRBV7-9	NA	TRBJ1-5	CASSYTGGPQHF	TGTGCCAGCAGCTACACCGGAGGACCCCAGCATTTT
NA	TRBV5-6	NA	TRBJ2-7	CASSRIDRPLYEQYF	TGTGCCAGCAGCCGAATTGACAGGCCCCTCTACGAGCAGTACTTC
few	TRBV5-1	TRBD1	TRBJ2-3	CASGKPGQNTDTQYF	TGCGCCAGCGGAAAGCCGGGACAGAACACAGATACGCAGTATTTT
few	TRBV20-1	TRBD1	TRBJ1-5	CSAREGQGMQPQHF	TGCAGTGCTAGAGAGGGACAGGGGATGCAGCCCCAGCATTTT
many	TRBV6-1	NA	TRBJ1-2	CASSPSLQGRGGYTF	TGTGCCAGCAGCCCCTCACTTCAGGGGCGGGGAGGCTACACCTTC
few	TRBV7-9	NA	TRBJ2-3	CASSPALLGTQYF	TGTGCCAGCAGCCCCGCACTCCTGGGTACGCAGTATTTT
many	TRBV7-9	TRBD2	TRBJ2-1	CASSRLAGGHNEQFF	TGTGCCAGCAGTCGACTAGCGGGGGGACACAATGAGCAGTTCTTC
many	TRBV29-1	TRBD2	TRBJ2-3	CSVTSGVTDTQYF	TGCAGCGTCACTAGCGGAGTTACAGATACGCAGTATTTT
NA	TRBV12-3/TRBV12-4	TRBD1	TRBJ2-7	CASRASGTGGWQYF	TGTGCCAGCAGAGCCTCCGGGACAGGGGGGTGGCAGTACTTC
many	TRBV7-2	NA	TRBJ2-1	CASSSQGLNEQFF	TGTGCCAGCAGCTCTCAGGGACTCAATGAGCAGTTCTTC
NA	TRBV3-1	NA	TRBJ2-3	CASSQGGTGADTQYF	TGTGCCAGCAGCCAAGGGGGGACGGGGGCAGATACGCAGTATTTT
few	TRBV7-2	TRBD2	TRBJ2-2	CASSPRGLAGGAGELFF	TGTGCCAGCAGCCCGCGCGGCCTAGCGGGGGGGGCCGGGGAGCTGTTTTTT
many	TRBV4-1	TRBD2	TRBJ2-4	CASSQWIGGDLAKNIQYF	TGCGCCAGCAGCCAATGGATCGGGGGGGACCTAGCCAAAAACATTCAGTACTTC
many	TRBV20-1	TRBD1	TRBJ2-1	CSASTGGPVGEQFF	TGCAGTGCTAGCACAGGGGGCCCCGTCGGTGAGCAGTTCTTC
NA	TRBV3-1	TRBD1	TRBJ2-4	CASSHRQGPNIQYF	TGTGCCAGCAGCCATCGACAGGGACCTAACATTCAGTACTTC
NA	TRBV11-2	TRBD1	TRBJ1-2	CASSPGQGAEVYGYTF	TGTGCCAGCAGCCCAGGACAGGGGGCTGAGGTCTATGGCTACACCTTC
few	TRBV20-1	NA	TRBJ2-7	CSATGGTAPTYEQYF	TGCAGTGCTACAGGCGGGACAGCTCCTACCTACGAGCAGTACTTC
many	TRBV27	NA	TRBJ1-5	CASSFVGVSNQPQHF	TGTGCCAGCAGTTTCGTCGGGGTTAGCAATCAGCCCCAGCATTTT
few	TRBV12-3/TRBV12-4	TRBD2	TRBJ2-1	CASSLDTSGSAYNEQFF	TGTGCCAGCAGCCTCGATACTAGCGGGAGTGCCTACAATGAGCAGTTCTTC
few	TRBV11-1	TRBD1	TRBJ2-2	CASSPWSRDRGSNTGELFF	TGTGCCAGCAGCCCCTGGTCCCGGGACAGGGGATCAAACACCGGGGAGCTGTTTTTT
few	TRBV7-9	NA	TRBJ2-1	CASSTGHLYNEQFF	TGTGCCAGCAGCACGGGCCACCTCTACAATGAGCAGTTCTTC
few	TRBV2	TRBD1	TRBJ1-1	CASRTTGVNTEAFF	TGTGCCAGCAGAACTACAGGGGTGAACACTGAAGCTTTCTTT
many	TRBV29-1	TRBD1	TRBJ2-2	CSVPGQGAGELFF	TGCAGCGTACCGGGACAGGGGGCCGGGGAGCTGTTTTTT
few	TRBV29-1	TRBD1	TRBJ2-7	CSVRQGPLYSYEQYF	TGCAGCGTAAGACAGGGGCCCCTCTACTCCTACGAGCAGTACTTC
few	TRBV20-1	TRBD1	TRBJ2-7	CSTKQGALYEQYF	TGCAGTACAAAACAGGGGGCTCTCTACGAGCAGTACTTC
NA	TRBV7-3	NA	TRBJ2-5	CASSGSSDQETQYF	TGTGCCAGCAGCGGCTCGAGCGACCAAGAGACCCAGTACTTC
few	TRBV7-2	TRBD1	TRBJ2-2	CASSPGTGASGELFF	TGTGCCAGCAGCCCCGGGACAGGGGCCTCCGGGGAGCTGTTTTTT
NA	TRBV4-3	TRBD2	TRBJ2-3	CASSQEVVAGGKNTQYF	TGCGCCAGCAGCCAAGAGGTCGTAGCGGGAGGGAAAAATACGCAGTATTTT
NA	TRBV6-5	TRBD2	TRBJ2-5	CASSYLGGSQETQYF	TGTGCCAGCAGTTACCTGGGGGGGTCCCAAGAGACCCAGTACTTC
few	TRBV11-2	TRBD1	TRBJ2-7	CASSPHGQGKAYEQYF	TGTGCCAGCAGCCCACATGGACAGGGAAAGGCATACGAGCAGTACTTC
few	TRBV5-4	NA	TRBJ2-7	CASSLVQGAEQYF	TGTGCCAGCAGCTTGGTGCAGGGAGCCGAGCAGTACTTC
few	TRBV7-8	NA	TRBJ2-6	CASSLEPSSGANVLTF	TGTGCCAGCAGCTTAGAACCAAGCTCTGGGGCCAACGTCCTGACTTTC
few	TRBV7-9	NA	TRBJ2-7	CASSGTPTYEQYF	TGTGCCAGCTCCGGGACACCAACCTACGAGCAGTACTTC
NA	TRBV7-2	NA	TRBJ2-4	CASSPTGRGNIQYF	TGTGCCAGCAGCCCGACAGGGCGGGGAAACATTCAGTACTTC
few	TRBV7-6	NA	TRBJ2-1	CASSTLGGGLTYNEQFF	TGTGCCAGCAGCACCTTGGGGGGGGGGCTCACCTACAATGAGCAGTTCTTC
many	TRBV11-2	NA	TRBJ1-3	CASSLPGGSGNTIYF	TGTGCCAGCAGCCTCCCTGGGGGCTCTGGAAACACCATATATTTT
few	TRBV12-3/TRBV12-4	NA	TRBJ1-6	CASSLERGADSPLHF	TGTGCCAGCAGTTTAGAGCGGGGGGCGGATTCACCCCTCCACTTT
few	TRBV3-1	NA	TRBJ1-4	CASSQGWGTNEKLFF	TGTGCCAGCAGCCAGGGGTGGGGCACTAATGAAAAACTGTTTTTT
few	TRBV7-9	NA	TRBJ2-1	CASSPLVGAPYNEQFF	TGTGCCAGCAGTCCGTTAGTGGGAGCGCCTTACAATGAGCAGTTCTTC
many	TRBV9	NA	TRBJ1-4	CASSVDPRQEKLFF	TGTGCCAGCAGCGTAGATCCCCGACAGGAAAAACTGTTTTTT
many	TRBV5-4	NA	TRBJ1-2	CASSLEGANYGYTF	TGTGCCAGCAGCTTGGAGGGTGCTAACTATGGCTACACCTTC
NA	TRBV15	NA	TRBJ2-5	CATSREKRETQYF	TGTGCCACCAGCAGAGAAAAAAGGGAGACCCAGTACTTC